This T cell receptor (beta chain) came from a study of blood T cell repertoires in COVID-19. About the research overall: Samples of COVID-19 (acute and convalescent) were obtained from the United States, Italy and Spain.

Per the original methods: Reference gene primer amplification gave estimated nucleated cell counts. This table comes from immunoSEQ multiplex PCR, and its TCRdb copy is limited to in-frame clones, with some not included. D and trimming were read from the DNA, whereas the V and J calls and clone size are those reported in that table. The sample lists 95,000 to 150,000 clones, 60% to 85% occurring once. The V and J ends lost 6 bases and 6 bases, in that order; junction bases with no gene match: 1. CDR1 and CDR2 (germline): KGHSH, LQKENI. The CDR3 consists of 11 residues. The sample holds a few counts of this clone.

The chain has TRBV18 and TRBJ1-1; 7 nucleotides line up with TRBD1. The sample comprised peripheral blood. This TCR was recovered from a man between 65 and 79 years old with acute or convalescent COVID-19. The CDR3 nucleotides read TGTGCCAGCTCCCAGGGGGCTGAAGCTTTCTTT. The encoded protein is CASSQGAEAFF.